The 14 T cell receptor beta chains given below trace back to one sample, sequenced in a study of graft-versus-host responses after intestinal transplantation. Which antigens these TCRs recognize remains unknown. Sequenced by immunoSEQ multiplex PCR; TCRdb stores in-frame clones only, minus some. The repertoire holds around 100,000 clones, with just under 95% as singletons. Sample: unstimulated CD8+ T cells sorted from spleen or lymph node cells, taken before transplant. Source of these receptors: a human donor who was the organ donor for an intestinal transplant.

V gene TRBV5-1 combines with J gene TRBJ2-7; 7 bases align to TRBD1. The CDR3 length is 14 residues. From germline, CDR1 is SGHRS and CDR2 YFSETQ. With V trimmed by 2 bases and J by 3 bases, 5 bases remained unmatched. For the CDR3, the DNA is TGCGCCAGCAGCTTTTTAGGGGACAGCTACGAGCAGTACTTC. Translation gives CASSFLGDSYEQYF.

This sequence joins TRBV7-8 and TRBJ1-5; TRBD1 agrees at 7 bases. Trimming cost V 5 bases and J 7 bases; bases outside gene matches: 5. The CDR3 sequence is 13 residues long. Germline V gene lookup returns CDR1 SGHVS and CDR2 FQNEAQ. CDR3 bases: TGTGCCAGCAGCCCAGAGGGGGCCCAGCCCCAGCATTTT. Protein sequence: CASSPEGAQPQHF. Full variable domain (outside the CDR3, taken from reference TRBV7-8 and TRBJ1-5): GAGVSQSPRYKVAKRGQDVALRCDPISGHVSLFWYQQALGQGPEFLTYFQNEAQLDKSGLPSDRFFAERPEGSVSTLKIQRTQQEDSAVYLCASSPEGAQPQHFGDGTRLSIL.

As for this clone: Compared with germline, one end of the junction differs, possibly owing to a read error. J is TRBJ2-1 and V is TRBV4-2; 11 bases align to TRBD2. The germline V gene has CDR1 LGHNA and CDR2 YNFKEQ. The CDR3 spans 17 residues. As DNA, the CDR3 is TGTGCCAGCAGCTGGTACAAGGCTACTAGCGGGAGCAATGGGCAGTTCTTC. It translates to CASSWYKATSGSNGQFF.

The V call is TRBV6-1, the J call TRBJ1-5; no definite D call. CDR1 is MNHNS, CDR2 SASEGT, per germline. The CDR3 extends over 14 amino acids. Trimming stripped 3 bases from V and 0 bases from J, with 6 bases between. The CDR3 region is CASSDGYSNQPQHF. In nucleotides, the CDR3 is TGTGCCAGCAGTGACGGTTATAGCAATCAGCCCCAGCATTTT.

In nucleotides, the CDR3 is TGCAGCGTTGAAGGAACGGGACCAGGGGAGGAAAAACTGTTTTTT. It is translated as CSVEGTGPGEEKLFF. The V and J genes are TRBV29-1 and TRBJ1-4; D may be TRBD1 (6 bases). Germline-derived CDR1 and CDR2 are SQVTM and ANQGSEA. V was trimmed by 1 base and J by 8 bases, leaving 17 bases between them. The CDR3 totals 15 residues.

The chain is built from TRBV29-1 and TRBJ1-2, with D perhaps matching TRBD1 (5 bases). The V end was cut by 4 bases, the J end by 2 bases, with 20 bases between. The CDR3 covers 16 residues. Germline V gene lookup returns CDR1 SQVTM and CDR2 ANQGSEA. This chain's CDR3 is CSVGFFGGTNNYGYTF. DNA of the CDR3: TGCAGCGTTGGTTTCTTTGGGGGAACGAACAACTATGGCTACACCTTC. The full variable domain, in which reference TRBV29-1 and TRBJ1-2 provide the parts outside the CDR3, is SAVISQKPSRDICQRGTSLTIQCQVDSQVTMMFWYRQQPGQSLTLIATANQGSEATYESGFVIDKFPISRPNLTFSTLTVSNMSPEDSSIYLCSVGFFGGTNNYGYTFGSGTRLTVV.

V is TRBV29-1 and J is TRBJ2-5; perhaps TRBD1 as D (5 bases). The J call could be wrong; TRBJ2-7 is a better fit for the DNA end. This CDR3 has 13 amino acids. Germline CDR1 SQVTM, CDR2 ANQGSEA. CDR3 loop: CSVEETDSYEQYF. CDR3 DNA: TGCAGCGTTGAGGAGACAGACTCCTACGAGCAGTACTTC.

J is TRBJ2-2 and V is TRBV4-2; possible D gene TRBD2, 5 bases. This CDR3 is built from 16 residues. V was shortened by 0 bases and J by 3 bases, with 11 bases between the two germline ends. Germline V gene lookup returns CDR1 LGHNA and CDR2 YNFKEQ. The CDR3 DNA reads TGTGCCAGCAGCCAAGATCTGAGCGGATACACCGGGGAGCTGTTTTTT. This encodes CASSQDLSGYTGELFF.

The chain is built from TRBV9 and TRBJ1-3; TRBD1 might be the D (5 bases). Trimming shortened V by 0 bases and J by 4 bases, and 8 bases separated the two germline ends. Germline V gene lookup returns CDR1 SGDLS and CDR2 YYNGEE. The CDR3 covers 14 residues. CDR3 residues: CASSVAPGGNTIYF. CDR3 DNA sequence: TGTGCCAGCAGCGTAGCTCCAGGGGGAAACACCATATATTTT. The whole variable domain, remainder taken from reference TRBV9 and TRBJ1-3, is DSGVTQTPKHLITATGQRVTLRCSPRSGDLSVYWYQQSLDQGLQFLIQYYNGEERAKGNILERFSAQQFPDLHSELNLSSLELGDSALYFCASSVAPGGNTIYFGEGSWLTVV.

The chain couples TRBV2 to TRBJ2-7, with 7 bases aligning to TRBD1. Germline V CDR1 and CDR2: SNHLY, FYNNEI. The CDR3 has 13 residues. V lost 7 bases to trimming and J lost 4 bases; unmatched junction nucleotides: 7. The CDR3 loop reads CASTPGGIYEQYF. CDR3 sequence (DNA): TGTGCCAGCACTCCAGGGGGAATATACGAGCAGTACTTC.

This clone was observed once. The chain uses TRBV25-1 and TRBJ2-1; 10 nucleotides line up with TRBD1. There are 15 residues in the CDR3. V shed 2 bases, J shed 6 bases, and the junction held 4 bases outside the gene matches. Germline V lookup: CDR1 MGHDK, CDR2 SYGVNS. DNA for the CDR3: TGTGCCAGCAGTGAAGCGGGACAGGGGATCAATGAGCAGTTCTTC. Amino acid sequence: CASSEAGQGINEQFF.

The chain is built from TRBV5-1 and TRBJ2-1, with 9 bases fitting TRBD1. The trim removed 3 bases at V and 4 bases at J, leaving 2 bases unmatched. The germline V gene has CDR1 SGHRS and CDR2 YFSETQ. This CDR3 has 14 residues. This CDR3 is CASSSGTGYNEQFF. CDR3 bases: TGCGCCAGCAGCTCAGGGACAGGGTACAATGAGCAGTTCTTC.

The V and J genes are TRBV27 and TRBJ1-5; 7 bases fit TRBD1. This CDR3 is built from 14 residues. Per germline, CDR1 MNHEY and CDR2 SMNVEV (reference sequence). The J segment lost 1 base and the V segment lost 3 bases, leaving 0 bases of the junction unmatched. This chain's CDR3 is CASSLGQSNQPQHF. The CDR3 DNA reads as TGTGCCAGCAGTTTGGGACAGAGCAATCAGCCCCAGCATTTT.

DNA of the CDR3: TGTGCCAGCAGCTTGATGCAGGGGTTAGCGGGAGGGCACTCCTACGAGCAGTACTTC. Residues: CASSLMQGLAGGHSYEQYF. The chain links TRBV13 to TRBJ2-7, with 11 bases identical to TRBD2. Trimming removed 3 bases from V and 0 bases from J; junction bases left unmatched: 13. Germline CDR1 reads PRHDT; CDR2 reads FYEKMQ (reference sequence). This CDR3 has 19 amino acids.